The clone carrying this T cell receptor beta chain was detected only once. The germline CDR1 and CDR2 sequences are SGHRS and YFSETQ. Trimming stripped 0 bases from V and 6 bases from J, with 7 bases between. This CDR3 comprises 13 residues. From the PCR reads, TCRdb called clonotypes with MiXCR, one entry per CDR3 protein. Of around 9,300 distinct CDR3 sequences detected, just over 65% appear once; the ten largest clones hold approximately 34%. The data are from a study of tumor-infiltrating lymphocytes in oesophageal squamous cell carcinoma. This TCR came from a female donor with esophageal squamous cell carcinoma. Sequenced material: esophageal tumor tissue. The chain carries TRBV5-1 and TRBJ2-1; TRBD1 is a possible D gene (6 bases). The CDR3 nucleotides are TGCGCCAGCAGCTTGGTAGGGGGCAATGAGCAGTTCTTC. As protein: CASSLVGGNEQFF.